The clone carrying this T cell receptor beta chain has at least ten counts. Germline V CDR1 and CDR2: LGHNA, YSLEER. With 4 bases removed from V and 0 bases from J, the gap between germline ends came to 7 bases. The CDR3 sequence is 15 residues long. TCRdb re-analysed the RT-PCR reads in MiXCR, keeping a single row per CDR3 protein. Of hundreds of thousands of distinct CDR3 sequences listed, approximately 15% are singletons. This chain connects TRBV4-3 to TRBJ1-6; D ambiguous. This TCR derives from a female donor in good health, serving as a healthy control. The material sequenced was memory CD4+ T cells from blood. CDR3 coding DNA: TGCGCCAGCAGCCCCGGGAGCTCCTATAATTCACCCCTCCACTTT. As protein: CASSPGSSYNSPLHF.